This TCR beta chain was identified in a study of kidney transplant recipient with SARS-CoV-2 infection. The V segment lost 4 bases and the J segment 1 base; nucleotides outside the gene matches: 12. Germline lookup yields CDR1 MGHRA and CDR2 YSYEKL. This CDR3 comprises 18 residues. Each CDR3 protein gets one entry after TCRdb re-called the reads with MiXCR. The sample carries approximately 250,000 distinct CDR3 sequences, 25% to 30% recorded once. This clonotype was sampled from a male patient between 25 and 39 years old who had COVID-19 and was a kidney transplant recipient. Some T cells may arise from the graft donor. The material sequenced was a blood sample, taken at baseline and on day 111 from a kidney transplant recipient. This chain links TRBV4-1 with TRBJ1-4, with TRBD1 identical over 7 bases. In nucleotides, the CDR3 is TGCGCCAGCAGCCCTCAGGGGGGATGGGATCGAACTAATGAAAAACTGTTTTTT. Protein: CASSPQGGWDRTNEKLFF.